The clone carrying this TCR beta chain appeared once. Its specificity is unknown. One end of the junction fails to match germline, which may point to a read error. This specimen includes other DNA sequences encoding the same CDR3. These data are taken from a study of cytomegalovirus exposure and HLA in healthy donors. Findings and limits, study-wide: Reportedly, a later analysis found an Asian-associated ancestry cluster had fewer N-insertions than the roughly 700-donor mean. Exclusion applied to some V segments, including TRBV6-2 and TRBV6-3, as they were indistinguishable.

Germline assignment: CDR1 SGHDN and CDR2 FVKESK. CDR3 size: 15 residues. PCR used 60 Vbeta primers and 13 Jbeta primers. Measured with immunoSEQ multiplex PCR; TCRdb has only the in-frame clones, and not every one. The sample includes some 150,000 clones, approximately 65% of them seen just once. The sequence was obtained from a middle-aged man in good health and CMV-seronegative. The chain joins TRBV14 to TRBJ1-6; D unclear. What was sequenced was PBMCs. CDR3 residues: CASSQVRHNNSPLHF. CDR3 nucleotide sequence: TGTGCCAGCAGCCAAGTCCGACATAATAATTCACCCCTCCACTTC.